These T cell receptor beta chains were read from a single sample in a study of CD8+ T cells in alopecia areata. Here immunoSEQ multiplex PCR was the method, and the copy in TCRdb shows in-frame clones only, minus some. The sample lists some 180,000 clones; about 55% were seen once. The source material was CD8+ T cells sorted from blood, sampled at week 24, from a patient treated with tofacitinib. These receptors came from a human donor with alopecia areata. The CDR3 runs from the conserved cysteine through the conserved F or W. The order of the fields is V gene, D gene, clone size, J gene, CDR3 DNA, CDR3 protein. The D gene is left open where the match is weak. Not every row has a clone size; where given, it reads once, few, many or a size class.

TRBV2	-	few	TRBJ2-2	TGTGCCAGCAGTGTGGGGGCCATCACCGGGGAGCTGTTTTTT	CASSVGAITGELFF
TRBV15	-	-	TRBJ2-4	TGTGCCACCAGTTTATCGACTGGGAACATTCAGTACTTC	CATSLSTGNIQYF
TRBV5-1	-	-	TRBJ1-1	TGCGCCAGCTCCGCCGGGACCGAAGCTTTCTTT	CASSAGTEAFF
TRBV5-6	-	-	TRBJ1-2	TGTGCCAGCAGCTTGTTCGGGAGGGGAAACTATGGCTACACCTTC	CASSLFGRGNYGYTF
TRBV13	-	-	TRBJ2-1	TGTGCCAGCAGCATAGCGGCTACCTACAATGAGCAGTTCTTC	CASSIAATYNEQFF
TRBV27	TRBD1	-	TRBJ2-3	TGTGCCAGCAGAGGAATCACGGGACAGATAATCACAGATACGCAGTATTTT	CASRGITGQIITDTQYF
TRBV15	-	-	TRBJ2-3	TGTGCCACCAGCAGAGTTATAGCAGGACGGGCAGATACGCAGTATTTT	CATSRVIAGRADTQYF
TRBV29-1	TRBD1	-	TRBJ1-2	TGCAGCGTTGAGTCAGGGGGCGCGGGAGGCTACACCTTC	CSVESGGAGGYTF
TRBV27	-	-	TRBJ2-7	TGTGCCAGCAGTTTCGGTTACGAGCAGTACTTC	CASSFGYEQYF
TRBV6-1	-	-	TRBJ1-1	TGTGCCAGCGGGGCATTGCAAGCTTTCTTT	CASGALQAFF
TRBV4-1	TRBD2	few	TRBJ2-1	TGCGCCAGCAGCCCCCGGACTAGCGGGGACGGTGAGCAGTTCTTC	CASSPRTSGDGEQFF
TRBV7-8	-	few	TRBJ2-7	TGTGCCAGCAGCTTAGCGGTGGAAGGCTACGAGCAGTACTTC	CASSLAVEGYEQYF
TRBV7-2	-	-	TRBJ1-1	TGTGCCAGCAGCATGACACAAAACATGAACACTGAAGCTTTCTTT	CASSMTQNMNTEAFF
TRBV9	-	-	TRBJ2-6	TGTGCCAGCAGCGCAGGGTCTGGGGCCAACGTCCTGACTTTC	CASSAGSGANVLTF
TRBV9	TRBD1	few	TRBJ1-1	TGTGCCAGCAGCTCCGGGACAGGGGGAACTGAAGCTTTCTTT	CASSSGTGGTEAFF
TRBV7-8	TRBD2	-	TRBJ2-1	TGTGCCAGCAGCTTAGAGAAGCGGGGGGCGTCCTACAATGAGCAGTTCTTC	CASSLEKRGASYNEQFF
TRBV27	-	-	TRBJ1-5	TGTGCCAGCAGGGTTGGCAATCAGCCCCAGCATTTT	CASRVGNQPQHF
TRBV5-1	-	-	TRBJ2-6	TGCGCCAGCAGCCGCATGGGGCTCTCTGGGGCCAACGTCCTGACTTTC	CASSRMGLSGANVLTF
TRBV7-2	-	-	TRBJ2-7	TGCGCCAGCAGCTTAGGTACAGGAGGAGGCGAGCAGTACTTC	CASSLGTGGGEQYF
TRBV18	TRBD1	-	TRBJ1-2	TGTGCCAGCTCACCGAACTCTGACAGGGGAGAGAGAGGCTACACCTTC	CASSPNSDRGERGYTF
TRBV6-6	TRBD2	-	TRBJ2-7	TGTGCCAGCGGGCCTCGGGGGGACTACGAGCAGTACTTC	CASGPRGDYEQYF
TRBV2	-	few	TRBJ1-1	TGTGCCAGCATGAAGGACGGAAGCACTGAAGCTTTCTTT	CASMKDGSTEAFF
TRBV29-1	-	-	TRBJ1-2	TGCAGCGTTGAAGATGGTGGCTATGGCTACACCTTC	CSVEDGGYGYTF
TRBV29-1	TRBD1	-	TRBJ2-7	TGCAGCGTTGGGGACAGTCCCTACGAGCAGTACTTC	CSVGDSPYEQYF
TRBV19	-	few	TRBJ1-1	TGTGCCAGTAGTATAGAGGCGGGGAGCACTGAAGCTTTCTTT	CASSIEAGSTEAFF
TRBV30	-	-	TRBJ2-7	TGTGCCTGGAGCGGGGGAGAGCAGTACTTC	CAWSGGEQYF
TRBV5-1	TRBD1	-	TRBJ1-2	TGCGCCAGCAGCTTGGCCGAGGGGGCGGGCTATGGCTACACCTTC	CASSLAEGAGYGYTF
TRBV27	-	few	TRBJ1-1	TGTGCCAGCAGCTCCGGCCGTGAAGCTTTCTTT	CASSSGREAFF
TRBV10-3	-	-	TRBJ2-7	TGTGCCATCAGTGAGTCGCCCGGCGGTGGCTACGAGCAGTACTTC	CAISESPGGGYEQYF